This TCR beta chain is from a study of CD4 T cells in relation to SARS-CoV-2 and coronaviruses. Background on the study: After roughly ten days of antigen culture, PBMC TCR beta CDR3s were sequenced.

Method: immunoSEQ multiplex PCR; TCRdb's copy keeps in-frame clones and lacks some. Of tens of thousands of clones listed, under 85% are singletons. Worth noting for this clone: Antigen specificity is unknown.

Before the COVID-19 pandemic, during about 2011-2019, CD4+ T cells were taken from unexposed donors. The cells were cultured for 10 days before CD4+ T cells were isolated. V was pared by 5 bases and J by 4 bases, with 10 bases of the junction left unmatched. Germline V gene lookup returns CDR1 SEHNR and CDR2 FQNEAQ (reference sequence). The CDR3 is 15 amino acids. The chain joins TRBV7-9 to TRBJ2-7; 8 bases fit TRBD1. The sequence derives from a human donor in good health. Sequences were obtained from CD4+ T cells from PBMCs, cultured in vitro. The CDR3 is CASSEVGQAGYEQYF. The CDR3 bases are TGTGCCAGCAGCGAAGTGGGACAGGCCGGATACGAGCAGTACTTC.